The 30 T cell receptor beta chains reported below all come from one sample, sequenced in a study of T-cell reconstitution after alpha-beta-depleted transplantation in children. Preparation of the TCRbeta library was carried out with unique molecular identifiers. Each CDR3 protein gets one entry after TCRdb re-called the PCR reads with MiXCR. The sample shows over 550,000 distinct CDR3 sequences, more than 9% of them seen only once. The sample consisted of PBMCs from the stem cell graft donor, taken from the stem cell graft. Every receptor here comes from a human donor who donated a stem cell graft to a child with acute myeloid leukemia.

This clonotype was observed a few times. The chain links TRBV20-1 to TRBJ2-3, with a weak D call TRBD2 (5 bases). The CDR3 totals 14 residues. Germline CDR1 DFQATT, CDR2 SNEGSKA (reference sequence). Trimming removed 6 bases from V and 2 bases from J, with 15 bases in between. CDR3 DNA sequence: TGCAGTGCCCCTGCGGGCATTATCACAGATACGCAGTATTTT. Protein sequence: CSAPAGIITDTQYF.

This clonotype was observed a handful of times. The chain links TRBV9 to TRBJ1-1; D is ambiguous. V was trimmed by 0 bases and J by 3 bases, leaving 9 bases between them. CDR1 and CDR2 (germline): SGDLS, YYNGEE. CDR3 size: 14 residues. Written as DNA, the CDR3 is TGTGCCAGCAGCGTAGTTGGCCAGGACACTGAAGCTTTCTTT. It translates to CASSVVGQDTEAFF.

The chain uses TRBV2 and TRBJ1-1, with D tentatively TRBD1 (6 bases). CDR3 size: 15 residues. Germline V lookup: CDR1 SNHLY, CDR2 FYNNEI. V lost 5 bases to trimming and J lost 5 bases, with 18 bases between them. CDR3 sequence: CASSSGRGAGTEAFF. The CDR3 DNA follows: TGTGCCAGCAGTAGCGGGAGGGGGGCTGGGACTGAAGCTTTCTTT.

This clonotype was detected many times. The chain employs TRBV20-1 and TRBJ1-1; 7 nucleotides line up with TRBD1. The V gene's germline CDR1 is DFQATT and CDR2 SNEGSKA (reference sequence). The V and J ends lost 0 bases and 6 bases, in that order; junction bases with no gene match: 10. This CDR3 has 15 amino acids. As DNA, the CDR3 is TGCAGTGCTAGAGATCACAGGGGAGTGATTGCTGAAGCTTTCTTT. Its translation is CSARDHRGVIAEAFF.

This chain links TRBV4-2 with TRBJ2-1, with 8 bases identical to TRBD2. V dropped 0 bases and J dropped 5; count of bases not matched to a gene: 6. The CDR3 loop spans 16 amino acids. CDR1 and CDR2 from the germline V gene are LGHNA and YNFKEQ. The CDR3: CASSQEALAVNNEQFF. CDR3 sequence (DNA): TGTGCCAGCAGCCAAGAAGCACTAGCGGTTAACAATGAGCAGTTCTTC.

This clonotype was detected only a few times. The chain employs TRBV9 and TRBJ1-2; TRBD1 agrees at 7 bases. The CDR3 covers 16 residues. The germline V gene has CDR1 SGDLS and CDR2 YYNGEE. The junction had 9 bases not matched to a gene; V was cut back by 0 bases and J by 4 bases. The CDR3 here is CASSVGSGGGGYGYTF. In DNA, the CDR3 is TGTGCCAGCAGCGTAGGTTCTGGAGGGGGCGGCTATGGCTACACCTTC.

This clonotype was detected a few times. The rearrangement joins TRBV7-9 to TRBJ2-1, with a possible D match to TRBD2 (6 bases). Germline V gene sequence: CDR1 SEHNR, CDR2 FQNEAQ (reference sequence). V lost 2 bases, J lost 5 bases, and 19 bases lay in between. This CDR3 comprises 17 residues. The CDR3 region is CASSLTAGLDLNNEQFF. CDR3 sequence (DNA): TGTGCCAGCAGCTTAACGGCGGGGTTGGACCTAAACAATGAGCAGTTCTTC.

This clonotype was seen many times. The chain recombines TRBV4-3 with TRBJ2-1; 10 nucleotides align to TRBD2. This CDR3 is built from 19 residues. J gave up 1 base and V 0 bases, and 9 bases lay outside the gene matches. Per germline, CDR1 LGHNA and CDR2 YSLEER. CDR3 region: CASSQDLDHSGRSYNEQFF. The CDR3 DNA is TGCGCCAGCAGCCAAGATCTTGACCATAGCGGGAGGTCCTACAATGAGCAGTTCTTC.

Only a few counts were recorded for this clonotype. The CDR3 DNA reads as TGTGCCAGCAGTTTGCAGGGCCCGAACTATGGCTACACCTTC. Translation: CASSLQGPNYGYTF. This chain joins TRBV6-5 and TRBJ1-2; D might be TRBD1 (5 bases). Germline CDR1 and CDR2: MNHEY and SVGAGI. CDR3 length: 14 amino acids. V gave up 4 bases and J gave up 2 bases, with 11 bases separating them.

This clonotype was seen repeatedly, ten times or more. V usage is TRBV4-1 and J usage is TRBJ2-1, with 9 bases matching TRBD2. V was pared by 0 bases and J by 2 bases, with 14 bases of the junction left unmatched. CDR1 is MGHRA, CDR2 YSYEKL, per germline. The CDR3 has 20 residues. The CDR3 loop is CASSQDYHTTSGSTYNEQFF. CDR3 sequence (DNA): TGCGCCAGCAGCCAAGATTACCATACTACTAGCGGGTCCACCTACAATGAGCAGTTCTTC.

This chain connects TRBV5-4 to TRBJ2-7, with TRBD2 as a possible D gene (5 bases). Trimming shortened V by 3 bases and J by 5 bases, and 21 bases separated the two germline ends. The CDR3 totals 16 residues. Germline lookup yields CDR1 SGHNT and CDR2 YYREEE (reference sequence). In DNA form, the CDR3 reads TGTGCCAGCAGCTCCCTGAGGGCGGCCCCCCGGGACGAGCAGTACTTC. It yields the protein CASSSLRAAPRDEQYF.

This clonotype was picked up many times. V usage is TRBV2 and J usage is TRBJ2-5, with TRBD2 as a possible D gene (6 bases). V was clipped by 5 bases and J by 10 bases, with 17 bases between them. Germline V gene data show CDR1 as SNHLY and CDR2 as FYNNEI. The CDR3 sequence is 13 residues long. CDR3 bases: TGTGCCAGCAGTACCGGGAGCCCGGGGATCCAGTACTTC. Translated, it gives CASSTGSPGIQYF.

The rearrangement joins TRBV4-2 to TRBJ2-5, with TRBD2 as a possible D gene (6 bases). The CDR3 consists of 15 residues. The V end lost 0 bases, the J end lost 5 bases, and 13 bases lay between the germline ends. The germline V gene encodes CDR1 LGHNA and CDR2 YNFKEQ. CDR3 bases: TGTGCCAGCAGCCAAGAACTTACTAGCAGTGAGACCCAGTACTTC. Translating it yields CASSQELTSSETQYF.

The chain joins TRBV5-1 to TRBJ1-1, with D hard to call. Looked up from germline, CDR1 is SGHRS and CDR2 is YFSETQ. The CDR3 length is 13 residues. Trimming left V 8 bases short and J 4 bases short, with 15 bases between. The chain's CDR3 is CASHRAESTEAFF. The CDR3 DNA reads as TGCGCCAGTCACCGGGCGGAGAGCACTGAAGCTTTCTTT.

This clonotype has at least ten counts. V and J are TRBV7-3 and TRBJ1-2; 9 nucleotides match TRBD1. Germline CDR1 reads SGHTA; CDR2 reads FQGTGA. This CDR3 contains 14 residues. The J segment lost 3 bases and the V segment lost 4 bases, leaving 3 bases of the junction unmatched. CDR3 sequence reads: CASSSTGGDYGYTF. The CDR3 DNA sequence: TGTGCCAGCAGCTCGACAGGGGGAGACTATGGCTACACCTTC.

The V gene is TRBV11-2, the J gene TRBJ2-1; D not certain. Trimming stripped 5 bases from V and 0 bases from J, with 8 bases between. Germline lookup yields CDR1 SGHAT and CDR2 FQNNGV. The CDR3 runs 14 residues. The CDR3 loop reads CASSRYDSYNEQFF. DNA for the CDR3: TGTGCCAGCAGCCGCTACGACTCCTACAATGAGCAGTTCTTC.

This clonotype showed up many times. The genes are TRBV5-1 and TRBJ2-2; 10 bases map to TRBD2. Trimming at V came to 0 bases and at J to 6 bases, leaving 2 bases not matched to a gene. The CDR3 extends over 15 amino acids. CDR1 and CDR2 from the germline V gene are SGHRS and YFSETQ. Here the CDR3 DNA reads TGCGCCAGCAGCTTGGCCCTAGCGGGAGCCGGGGAGCTGTTTTTT. It translates to CASSLALAGAGELFF.

This clonotype showed up many times. The gene calls are TRBV9 and TRBJ1-3; TRBD1 might be the D (5 bases). Germline CDR1 and CDR2: SGDLS and YYNGEE. V was cut by 0 bases and J by 2 bases, with 9 bases left in between. CDR3 length: 15 amino acids. The CDR3 reads CASSVDSGPGNTIYF. In DNA form, the CDR3 reads TGTGCCAGCAGCGTAGATTCAGGGCCTGGAAACACCATATATTTT.

This clonotype was seen ten or more times. This chain joins TRBV20-1 and TRBJ2-3, with TRBD2 matching over 7 bases. V trimming: 3 bases; J trimming: 2 bases; junction bases outside the gene matches: 5. Per the germline V gene, CDR1 is DFQATT and CDR2 is SNEGSKA (reference sequence). There are 14 residues in the CDR3. The chain's CDR3 is CSARRLAYTDTQYF. CDR3 sequence (DNA): TGCAGTGCTAGGCGACTAGCTTACACAGATACGCAGTATTTT.

This clonotype was seen ten or more times. The chain links TRBV27 to TRBJ2-3; 16 bases are a match to TRBD2. The trim removed 5 bases at V and 4 bases at J, leaving 12 bases unmatched. Germline lookup yields CDR1 MNHEY and CDR2 SMNVEV (reference sequence). The CDR3 runs to 19 residues. In DNA form, the CDR3 reads TGTGCCAGCAGTCCCAAGGGACTAGCGGGAGGGCGTGAGGCAGATACGCAGTATTTT. It encodes CASSPKGLAGGREADTQYF.

This clonotype has ten or more counts. The chain recombines TRBV4-3 with TRBJ2-1, with 8 bases identical to TRBD2. This CDR3 contains 15 residues. Germline-derived CDR1 and CDR2 are LGHNA and YSLEER. Germline trimming cut 0 bases from V and 7 bases from J; bases unmatched to any gene: 5. The CDR3 is CASSQDHGRGNEQFF. CDR3 nucleotide sequence: TGCGCCAGCAGCCAAGATCACGGGAGGGGTAATGAGCAGTTCTTC.

The rearrangement joins TRBV20-1 to TRBJ2-2; 7 positions match TRBD2. CDR1 is DFQATT and CDR2 is SNEGSKA in the germline V gene (reference sequence). This CDR3 has 16 amino acids. V trimming: 3 bases; J trimming: 4 bases; junction bases outside the gene matches: 11. CDR3 region: CSASASGAPGTGELFF. The CDR3, as DNA: TGCAGTGCTAGCGCCAGCGGGGCCCCGGGCACCGGGGAGCTGTTTTTT.

This clonotype appeared a few times. The conserved closing phenylalanine or tryptophan is absent in this CDR3, likely reflecting a read error. Because the CDR3's place on the DNA is in doubt, the DNA is left out and the CDR3 is given as listed by TCRdb. This chain joins TRBV29-1 and TRBJ2-1; the D call of TRBD1 is as the table states it, not checked on the DNA. Germline CDR1 is SQVTM and CDR2 is ANQGSEA. The CDR3 sequence runs 8 residues, both termini included. This CDR3 reads CSVGGGAL.

This chain joins TRBV11-2 and TRBJ2-7, with D possibly matching TRBD1 (6 bases). CDR3 length: 18 amino acids. Germline-derived CDR1 and CDR2 are SGHAT and FQNNGV. V dropped 2 bases and J dropped 0 bases, with 20 bases sitting between them. The CDR3, as DNA: TGTGCCAGCAGCTTAACATTTTCAGGACAGAGGTTCTCCTACGAGCAGTACTTC. Its protein product is CASSLTFSGQRFSYEQYF.

The V gene is TRBV27, the J gene TRBJ2-3; 11 bases match TRBD2. The CDR3 has 17 residues. In germline, CDR1 is MNHEY, CDR2 SMNVEV (reference sequence). The junction had 11 bases not matched to a gene; V was cut back by 7 bases and J by 2 bases. The CDR3 DNA follows: TGTGCCAGCACCCGGCTAGCGGGAGGAGGCGTCACAGATACGCAGTATTTT. It is translated as CASTRLAGGGVTDTQYF.

This clonotype was recorded many times. The chain couples TRBV27 to TRBJ2-7; TRBD2 is a possible D gene (6 bases). This CDR3 contains 14 residues. Trimming took off 4 bases at V and 4 bases at J, with 14 bases between the two ends. Looked up from germline, CDR1 is MNHEY and CDR2 is SMNVEV (reference sequence). CDR3 region: CASSSGVASYEQYF. For the CDR3, the DNA is TGTGCCAGCAGTTCGGGGGTGGCCTCGTACGAGCAGTACTTC.

This rearrangement joins TRBV4-3 to TRBJ2-2; D is uncertain. The CDR3 consists of 17 residues. From germline, CDR1 is LGHNA and CDR2 YSLEER. Trimming took 4 bases from V and 5 from J, leaving 20 bases between them. The CDR3 region is CASSRLEHKYGTGELFF. CDR3 DNA: TGCGCCAGCAGCCGTTTGGAGCATAAATATGGGACCGGGGAGCTGTTTTTT.

This clonotype was observed a single time. A much larger clone lies one base from this, so it may be a read error. The V call is TRBV24-1, the J call TRBJ2-1, with 10 positions matching TRBD1. Germline-derived CDR1 and CDR2 are KGHDR and SFDVKD. The CDR3 has 14 residues. The chain's CDR3 is CATSPGQGVNEHFF. The CDR3 region has the DNA TGTGCCACCAGTCCAGGACAGGGGGTCAATGAGCATTTCTTC.

CDR3 sequence reads: CASSLKLGNLAKNIQYF. DNA of the CDR3: TGTGCCAGCAGCTTAAAATTAGGCAACCTAGCCAAAAACATTCAGTACTTC. This chain joins TRBV7-8 and TRBJ2-4; D is undetermined. With 2 bases removed from V and 0 bases from J, the gap between germline ends came to 14 bases. This CDR3 is 17 amino acids long. Germline lookup yields CDR1 SGHVS and CDR2 FQNEAQ. The entire variable domain, with the rest obtained from reference TRBV7-8 and TRBJ2-4, is as follows: GAGVSQSPRYKVAKRGQDVALRCDPISGHVSLFWYQQALGQGPEFLTYFQNEAQLDKSGLPSDRFFAERPEGSVSTLKIQRTQQEDSAVYLCASSLKLGNLAKNIQYFGAGTRLSVL.

This clonotype has ten or more counts. CDR3 amino acids: CSVAITGTVGEQFF. The DNA of the CDR3 is TGCAGCGTTGCCATAACCGGGACAGTTGGTGAGCAGTTCTTC. The chain is built from TRBV29-1 and TRBJ2-1, with 7 nucleotides matching TRBD1. CDR3 length: 14 residues. Germline-derived CDR1 and CDR2 are SQVTM and ANQGSEA. Trimming cost V 4 bases and J 9 bases; bases outside gene matches: 12.